Listed here are 9 T cell receptor beta chains from one sample, sequenced in a study of T-cell reconstitution after alpha-beta-depleted transplantation in children (dated by TCRdb to 2016 to 2017). The treatment or condition label on this specimen signifies: allogeneic hematopoietic cell transplantation with graft depleted of TCRalphabeta T cells and CD19 B cells. The library was generated by PCR. The sequencer was an Illumina HiSeq 2500. TCR library preparation used molecular barcoding, with unique molecular identifiers applied to normalize quantification of the TCRbeta repertoire. TCRdb passed the public sequencing reads through fastp at Q25 and MiXCR, retaining productive beta sequences. CDR3 protein sequences are deduplicated, and each keeps its most common genes and DNA. The sample records 490,000 or so distinct CDR3 sequences, about 10% of which are singletons. The ten largest clones take up 2% to 2.5% of the sample.

The sample here was PBMCs, taken before TCRalphabeta/CD19-depleted stem cell transplant. The receptors stem from a child aged 2 to 10 with inherited bone marrow failure, due to receive a stem cell transplant.

This clonotype has ten or more counts. The V call is TRBV5-1, the J call TRBJ2-2; D perhaps matches TRBD1 (6 bases). Germline-derived CDR1 and CDR2 are SGHRS and YFSETQ. The CDR3 extends over 15 amino acids. The V and J ends lost 3 bases and 1 base respectively, with 10 bases between them. CDR3 sequence: CASSSVTGNTGELFF. Here the CDR3 DNA reads TGCGCCAGCAGCTCCGTGACAGGGAACACCGGGGAGCTGTTTTTT.

This sequence joins TRBV19 and TRBJ1-2; maybe TRBD1 (6 bases). Per germline, CDR1 LNHDA and CDR2 SQIVND (reference sequence). The CDR3 contains 15 residues. Trimming cost V 7 bases and J 3 bases, with 18 bases left between them. The CDR3 coding sequence is TGTGCCAGTATGGCCAGGGGTTTTTTAGACTATGGCTACACCTTC. Translating it yields CASMARGFLDYGYTF. The variable domain in full, completed from reference TRBV19 and TRBJ1-2, reads DGGITQSPKYLFRKEGQNVTLSCEQNLNHDAMYWYRQDPGQGLRLIYYSQIVNDFQKGDIAEGYSVSREKKESFPLTVTSAQKNPTAFYLCASMARGFLDYGYTFGSGTRLTVV.

This clonotype has a count of ten or more. The genes are TRBV12-3 or TRBV12-4 and TRBJ2-1; D is undetermined. CDR3 length equals 15 residues. The ends were cut back, 1 base at V and 3 bases at J, with 10 bases in the middle. CDR3 residues: CASSLGLGLYNEQFF. The CDR3 DNA reads as TGTGCCAGCAGTTTAGGTCTAGGGCTCTACAATGAGCAGTTCTTC.

This clonotype was found a few times. This chain links TRBV7-8 with TRBJ2-7, with 8 nucleotides matching TRBD2. Germline values: CDR1 SGHVS, CDR2 FQNEAQ. J lost 4 bases, V lost 5 bases, and 10 bases had no gene match. The CDR3 has 15 residues. Written as DNA, the CDR3 is TGTGCCAGCAGCCTGACGACTAGCGCACTATACGAGCAGTACTTC. The encoded protein is CASSLTTSALYEQYF.

This clonotype was detected many times. The gene calls are TRBV7-9 and TRBJ1-2, with D tentatively TRBD1 (5 bases). This CDR3 spans 15 amino acids. Germline values: CDR1 SEHNR, CDR2 FQNEAQ (reference sequence). V was cut by 2 bases and J by 6 bases, with 16 bases left in between. In DNA form, the CDR3 reads TGTGCCAGCAGCTTAAAACAGGAGGGTAATAATGGCTACACCTTC. It specifies CASSLKQEGNNGYTF.

This clonotype was recorded at least ten times. This chain joins TRBV6-2 or TRBV6-3 and TRBJ2-3; TRBD2 matches at 10 bases. In germline, CDR1 is MNHEY, CDR2 SVGEGT. The CDR3 loop spans 15 amino acids. V shed 2 bases and J 4 bases; nucleotides not matched to a gene: 3. Here the CDR3 reads CASSYGAGGSDTQYF. The CDR3 DNA reads TGTGCCAGCAGTTACGGAGCGGGAGGGTCAGATACGCAGTATTTT.

With respect to this clonotype: The conserved closing phenylalanine or tryptophan is absent in this CDR3, likely reflecting a read error. The chain carries TRBV12-3 or TRBV12-4 and TRBJ2-1; D call uncertain. V lost 1 base and J lost 4, with 5 bases in between. The CDR3 runs to 13 residues. The CDR3 nucleotides are TGTGCCAGCAGTTTAGTCGGGTACAATGAGCAGTTCTGC. Translating gives CASSLVGYNEQFC.

This clonotype has only a few counts. The rearrangement uses TRBV30 and TRBJ2-2; D not resolved. This CDR3 has 12 amino acids. Per germline, CDR1 GTSNPN and CDR2 SVGIG (reference sequence). V shed 1 base and J shed 5 bases, with 5 bases lying between them. CDR3 amino acids: CAWSAGTGELFF. The CDR3 bases are TGTGCCTGGAGTGCGGGTACCGGGGAGCTGTTTTTT. Drawing the rest from reference TRBV30 and TRBJ2-2, the complete variable domain is SQTIHQWPATLVQPVGSPLSLECTVEGTSNPNLYWYRQAAGRGLQLLFYSVGIGQISSEVPQNLSASRPQDRQFILSSKKLLLSDSGFYLCAWSAGTGELFFGEGSRLTVL.

At least ten counts were recorded for this clonotype. The V call is TRBV20-1, the J call TRBJ2-3; D might be TRBD1 (6 bases). This CDR3 has 14 residues. V was clipped by 5 bases and J by 2 bases, with 14 bases between them. Germline lookup yields CDR1 DFQATT and CDR2 SNEGSKA (reference sequence). DNA for the CDR3: TGCAGTGCTGTGACCGACAGGTCCACAGATACGCAGTATTTT. This sequence encodes CSAVTDRSTDTQYF.